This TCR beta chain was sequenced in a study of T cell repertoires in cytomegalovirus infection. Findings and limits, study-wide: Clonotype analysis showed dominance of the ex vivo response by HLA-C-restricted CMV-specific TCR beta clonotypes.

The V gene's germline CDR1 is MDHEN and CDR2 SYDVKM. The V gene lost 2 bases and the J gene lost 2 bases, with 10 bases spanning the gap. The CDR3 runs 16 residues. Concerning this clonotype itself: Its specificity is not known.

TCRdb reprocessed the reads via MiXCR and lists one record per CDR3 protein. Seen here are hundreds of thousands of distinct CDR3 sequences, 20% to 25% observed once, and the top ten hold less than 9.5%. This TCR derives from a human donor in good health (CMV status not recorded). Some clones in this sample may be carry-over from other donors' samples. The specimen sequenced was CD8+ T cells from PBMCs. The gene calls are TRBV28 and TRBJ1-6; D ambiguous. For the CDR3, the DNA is TGTGCCAGCAGTTTAGGTGCAAGCCCCTATAATTCACCCCTCCACTTT. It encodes CASSLGASPYNSPLHF.